Reported below is one T cell receptor (beta chain). The sample is drawn from a study of cytomegalovirus exposure and HLA in healthy donors. The CDR3 runs 13 residues. The germline V gene has CDR1 MRHNA and CDR2 SNTAGT. V lost 5 bases and J lost 9; bases outside the gene matches: 4. The PCR was carried out with 60 Vbeta primers and 13 Jbeta primers. TCRdb's table, derived via immunoSEQ multiplex PCR, lists solely in-frame clones and lacks some. Seen here are around 140,000 clones, 65% to 90% observed once, and the top ten hold roughly 2.8%. The sequence came from a woman aged 30 to 39 in good health and CMV-seronegative. The sample comprised PBMCs. The V call is TRBV6-4, the J call TRBJ2-1; TRBD2 agrees at 10 bases. CDR3 bases: TGTGCCAGCAGTCTCGAGCGGGAGGGTGAGCAGTTCTTC. Its protein is CASSLEREGEQFF.